The clone carrying this T cell receptor (beta chain) was seen only a few times. The antigen is unknown. These data come from a study of human T cells and chemical hapten exposure. Overall study context: DPC at 0.01% went onto the upper back in patch tests, read at 6 days.

Single cDNA molecules in the library carried unique molecular identifiers attached during preparation. TCRdb passed the RACE reads through MiXCR, listing each CDR3 protein once. The table lists fewer than 350,000 distinct CDR3 sequences, 7.7% of them singletons. Study-level points and caveats: Relative to control repertoires, expanded TCRs gave rise to significantly more large CDR3 similarity clusters. The study found that PT1 expanded TCR counts correlated positively with patch test score.

Unmatched junction bases numbered 18, after V lost 1 base and J lost 9 bases. This CDR3 spans 18 amino acids. Germline V gene sequence: CDR1 DFQATT, CDR2 SNEGSKA (reference sequence). Time point reported: pre-sensitization, week 0. Treatment of the sample: therapeutic diphenylcyclopropenone sensitization with weekly scalp DPC. The sequence came from a young man with alopecia areata. Some clones in this sample may be carry-over from other donors' samples. The chain links TRBV20-1 to TRBJ1-6; TRBD1 matches at 7 bases. The sequencing here drew on whole blood, taken in connection with sensitization to the hapten diphenylcyclopropenone (DPC). For the CDR3, the DNA is TGCAGTGCTAGAGCCCAAATGGGACAGCGAAGGTTCTTTTCACCCCTCCACTTT. This translates into CSARAQMGQRRFFSPLHF.